Listed here are 5 T cell receptor beta chains from one sample, sequenced in a study of blood T cells in healthy people across ages. PCR was performed a second time for about 7 to 11 cycles using a sample-barcoded 5' primer and a J-beta primer mix. TCRdb re-called the 5' RACE reads through MiXCR, storing one row per CDR3 protein. The sample yields around 500,000 distinct CDR3 sequences, 27% seen once. A further study also used this sample, focusing on T cells of mothers and their children.

Sequences were obtained from blood. The receptors shown here come from a boy between 2 and 10 years old in good health.

The chain combines TRBV12-3 or TRBV12-4 with TRBJ2-5; D is perhaps TRBD2 (5 bases). The assigned J gene may be wrong: the sequence end matches TRBJ2-7 better. The CDR3 covers 16 residues. In DNA, the CDR3 is TGTGCCAGCAGTTTAGGTTCCGGGGAGTATCCGTACGAGCAGTACTTC. It yields the protein CASSLGSGEYPYEQYF.

This clonotype came up many times. This CDR3 reads CSVGARTSGRGETQYF. The CDR3, as DNA: TGCAGCGTTGGAGCTAGGACTAGCGGGAGAGGAGAGACCCAGTACTTC. This chain uses TRBV29-1 with TRBJ2-5; TRBD2 aligns across 13 bases. CDR3 size: 16 residues. Per the germline V gene, CDR1 is SQVTM and CDR2 is ANQGSEA. V trimming: 4 bases; J trimming: 4 bases; junction bases outside the gene matches: 9. The entire variable domain, with the rest obtained from reference TRBV29-1 and TRBJ2-5, is as follows: SAVISQKPSRDICQRGTSLTIQCQVDSQVTMMFWYRQQPGQSLTLIATANQGSEATYESGFVIDKFPISRPNLTFSTLTVSNMSPEDSSIYLCSVGARTSGRGETQYFGPGTRLLVL.

This chain joins TRBV3-1 and TRBJ1-2; no definite D call. The germline gives CDR1 LGHDT, CDR2 YNNKEL (reference sequence). The V end was cut by 0 bases, the J end by 4 bases, with 9 bases between. The CDR3 is 14 amino acids. CDR3 sequence reads: CASSQDRASYGYTF. Written as DNA, the CDR3 is TGTGCCAGCAGCCAAGACCGGGCGAGCTATGGCTACACCTTC.

This clonotype was seen repeatedly, ten times or more. The chain employs TRBV27 and TRBJ2-7; TRBD1 aligns across 9 bases. The CDR3 is 14 residues long. Trimming at V came to 6 bases and at J to 3 bases, leaving 6 bases not matched to a gene. Germline assignment: CDR1 MNHEY and CDR2 SMNVEV (reference sequence). CDR3 sequence (DNA): TGTGCCAGCAGCGCTCCGGGACAGGGCTACGAGCAGTACTTC. Translating gives CASSAPGQGYEQYF.

This clonotype occurred a few times. This sequence joins TRBV5-1 and TRBJ2-4, with TRBD1 matching 10 bases. Germline assignment: CDR1 SGHRS and CDR2 YFSETQ. The junction had 3 bases not matched to a gene; V was cut back by 5 bases and J by 10 bases. The CDR3 totals 12 residues. The CDR3 DNA follows: TGCGCCAGCAGGAGGGACAGGGGTATTCAGTACTTC. Its translation is CASRRDRGIQYF.